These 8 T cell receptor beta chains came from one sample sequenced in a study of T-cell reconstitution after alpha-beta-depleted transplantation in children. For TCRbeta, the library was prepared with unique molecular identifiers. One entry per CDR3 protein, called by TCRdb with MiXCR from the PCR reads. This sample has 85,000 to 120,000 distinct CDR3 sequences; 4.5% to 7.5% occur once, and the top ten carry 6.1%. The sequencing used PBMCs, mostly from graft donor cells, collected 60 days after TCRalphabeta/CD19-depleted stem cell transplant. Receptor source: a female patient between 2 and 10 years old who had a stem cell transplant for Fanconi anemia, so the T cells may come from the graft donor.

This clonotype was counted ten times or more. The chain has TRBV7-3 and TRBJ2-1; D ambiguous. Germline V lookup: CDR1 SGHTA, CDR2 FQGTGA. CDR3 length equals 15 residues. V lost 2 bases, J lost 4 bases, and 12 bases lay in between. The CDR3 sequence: CASSLGPVSYNEQFF. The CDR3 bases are TGTGCCAGCAGCTTAGGTCCAGTAAGTTACAATGAGCAGTTCTTC.

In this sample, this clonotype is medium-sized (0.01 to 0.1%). The CDR3 nucleotides read TGTGCCACCAGTGGCTTGGGACAGGGGGCCGGGGAGCTGTTTTTT. Protein sequence: CATSGLGQGAGELFF. The chain employs TRBV24-1 and TRBJ2-2; TRBD1 matches at 11 bases. This CDR3 has 15 residues. After removal of 5 bases from V and 6 bases from J, the junction contained 4 bases not matched to a gene. Germline loops: CDR1 KGHDR, CDR2 SFDVKD.

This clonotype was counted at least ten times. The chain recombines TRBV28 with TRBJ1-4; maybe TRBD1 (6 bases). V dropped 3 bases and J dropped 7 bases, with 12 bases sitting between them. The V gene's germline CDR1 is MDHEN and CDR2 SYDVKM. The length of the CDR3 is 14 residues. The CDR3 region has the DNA TGTGCCAGCAGTTTGGGACACCTGGTTGAAAAACTGTTTTTT. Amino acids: CASSLGHLVEKLFF. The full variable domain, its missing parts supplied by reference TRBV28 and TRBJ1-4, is DVKVTQSSRYLVKRTGEKVFLECVQDMDHENMFWYRQDPGLGLRLIYFSYDVKMKEKGDIPEGYSVSREKKERFSLILESASTNQTSMYLCASSLGHLVEKLFFGSGTQLSVL.

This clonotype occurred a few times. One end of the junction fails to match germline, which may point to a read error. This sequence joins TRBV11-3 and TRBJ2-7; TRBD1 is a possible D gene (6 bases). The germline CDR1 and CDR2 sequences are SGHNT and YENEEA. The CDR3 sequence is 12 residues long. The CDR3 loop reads CASSLGGDIRHF. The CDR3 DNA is TGTGCCAGCAGCTTAGGAGGGGACATCAGGCACTTC.

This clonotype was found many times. The CDR3: CASGFSLNFGTVQETQYF. The CDR3 nucleotides read TGTGCTAGTGGTTTTTCGTTAAATTTCGGGACAGTCCAAGAGACCCAGTACTTC. This chain links TRBV12-5 with TRBJ2-5; 7 nucleotides match TRBD1. Germline V gene data show CDR1 as LGHNT and CDR2 as FRNRAP. Trimming at V came to 3 bases and at J to 1 base, leaving 14 bases not matched to a gene. The CDR3 spans 18 residues.

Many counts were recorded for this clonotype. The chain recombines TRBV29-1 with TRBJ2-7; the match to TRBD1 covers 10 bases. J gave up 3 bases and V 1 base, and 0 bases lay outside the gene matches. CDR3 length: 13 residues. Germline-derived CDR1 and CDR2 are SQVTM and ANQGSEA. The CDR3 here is CSVEGTGGYEQYF. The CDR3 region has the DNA TGCAGCGTTGAAGGGACAGGGGGCTACGAGCAGTACTTC.

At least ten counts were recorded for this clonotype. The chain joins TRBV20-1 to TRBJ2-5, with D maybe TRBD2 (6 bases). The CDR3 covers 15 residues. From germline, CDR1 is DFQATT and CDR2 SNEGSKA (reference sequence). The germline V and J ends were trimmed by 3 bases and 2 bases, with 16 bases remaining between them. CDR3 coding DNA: TGCAGTGCTAGTTACGGGGGAGTTAGTCAAGAGACCCAGTACTTC. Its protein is CSASYGGVSQETQYF.

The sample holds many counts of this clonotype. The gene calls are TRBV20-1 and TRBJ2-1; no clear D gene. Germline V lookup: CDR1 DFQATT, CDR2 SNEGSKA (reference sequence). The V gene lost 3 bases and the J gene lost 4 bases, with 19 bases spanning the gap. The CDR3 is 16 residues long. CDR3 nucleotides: TGCAGTGCTAGCCGGGCTCTTCGGCCTGATTACAATGAGCAGTTCTTC. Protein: CSASRALRPDYNEQFF.